One sample yielded the 5 T cell receptor beta chains listed below, sequenced in a study of radiation and T cells in renal cell carcinoma. The time point is: blood 2 weeks post-SBRT. Treatment meaning: 15 Gy SBRT to primary tumor, nephrectomy 4 weeks later. The method was immunoSEQ multiplex PCR; TCRdb's version includes in-frame clones alone and lacks a portion of them. In the table there are some 120,000 clones, around 90% of which are singletons. Sequenced material: blood, taken from a patient whose treatment included radiotherapy and nephrectomy. The source of these receptors is a woman in her 70s with renal cell carcinoma.

The chain uses TRBV19 and TRBJ1-5; 7 bases line up with TRBD1. The trim removed 0 bases at V and 1 base at J, leaving 6 bases unmatched. This CDR3 is 17 amino acids long. Germline loops: CDR1 LNHDA, CDR2 SQIVND (reference sequence). The CDR3 DNA reads as TGTGCCAGTAGTATAGATCAGGGGGTGGCAAGCAATCAGCCCCAGCATTTT. Translating gives CASSIDQGVASNQPQHF.

The chain links TRBV9 to TRBJ2-3; TRBD2 agrees at 8 bases. This CDR3 has 17 residues. Germline V gives CDR1 SGDLS, CDR2 YYNGEE. Losses at the gene ends were 0 bases for V and 5 bases for J; bases not matched to a gene: 11. The CDR3 DNA sequence: TGTGCCAGCAGCGTAGGTCCAGCGGGGGCGGGTGGAGATACGCAGTATTTT. It codes for CASSVGPAGAGGDTQYF.

V and J are TRBV5-1 and TRBJ1-2; D remains unclear. With 4 bases removed from V and 6 bases from J, the gap between germline ends came to 13 bases. In germline, CDR1 is SGHRS, CDR2 YFSETQ. CDR3 size: 13 residues. The CDR3 DNA sequence: TGCGCCAGCAGCCCCGGGGTCGGCGATGGCTACACCTTC. Protein sequence: CASSPGVGDGYTF.

The CDR3 is CASSQTSGGANEQFF. The CDR3 DNA sequence: TGTGCCAGCAGTCAGACTAGCGGGGGGGCGAATGAGCAGTTCTTC. V gene TRBV6-6 combines with J gene TRBJ2-1, with 14 positions matching TRBD2. CDR1 is MNHNY, CDR2 SVGAGI, per germline (reference sequence). Trimming took 5 bases from V and 7 from J; bases not matched to a gene: 4. The CDR3 loop spans 15 amino acids.

This clone was counted a few times. The chain combines TRBV7-2 with TRBJ1-1, with D unclear. Trimming took off 3 bases at V and 8 bases at J, with 13 bases between the two ends. Germline lookup yields CDR1 SGHTA and CDR2 FQGNSA. The CDR3 has 13 residues. CDR3 sequence reads: CASSFRRDGEAFF. The DNA for the CDR3 is TGTGCCAGCAGCTTCCGACGAGACGGAGAAGCTTTCTTT. The variable domain in full, completed from reference TRBV7-2 and TRBJ1-1, reads GAGVSQSPSNKVTEKGKDVELRCDPISGHTALYWYRQSLGQGLEFLIYFQGNSAPDKSGLPSDRFSAERTGGSVSTLTIQRTQQEDSAVYLCASSFRRDGEAFFGQGTRLTVV.